The present T cell receptor (beta chain) was sequenced within a study of PD-L1 blockade in urothelial cancer. The wider study: Blood was evaluated 3 weeks (second dose) and 6 weeks after therapy began.

Only in-frame clones appear in the TCRdb table, and some are missing; sequencing was by immunoSEQ multiplex PCR. Of over 65,000 clones in the sample, under 90% were seen once. The CDR3 is 15 residues long. Trimming took 4 bases from V and 3 from J; bases not matched to a gene: 8. Germline values: CDR1 SGHRS, CDR2 YFSETQ. Time point denoted: pretreatment peripheral blood. Diagnoses among patients were locally advanced or metastatic urothelial carcinoma. Sequenced material: PBMCs, taken around atezolizumab (anti-PD-L1) treatment. The origin of this receptor is a man aged 70-80 years with urothelial cancer. This rearrangement joins TRBV5-1 to TRBJ1-2; the match to TRBD1 covers 8 bases. The DNA of the CDR3 is TGCGCCAGCAGCCCTAGACAGGGGAAGGACTATGGCTACACCTTC. This sequence encodes CASSPRQGKDYGYTF.